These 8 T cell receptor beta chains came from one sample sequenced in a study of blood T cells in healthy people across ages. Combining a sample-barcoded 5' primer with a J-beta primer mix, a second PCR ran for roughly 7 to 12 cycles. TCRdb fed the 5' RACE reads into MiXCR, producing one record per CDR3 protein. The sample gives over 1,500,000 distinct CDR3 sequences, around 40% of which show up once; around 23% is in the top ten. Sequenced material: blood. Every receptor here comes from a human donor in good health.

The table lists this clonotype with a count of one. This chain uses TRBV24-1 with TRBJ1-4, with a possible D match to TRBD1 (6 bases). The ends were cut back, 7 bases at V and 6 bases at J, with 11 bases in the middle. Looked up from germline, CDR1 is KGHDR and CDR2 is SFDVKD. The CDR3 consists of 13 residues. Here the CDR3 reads CATSRGTDEKLFF. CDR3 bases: TGTGCCACCAGCAGGGGTACGGATGAAAAACTGTTTTTT.

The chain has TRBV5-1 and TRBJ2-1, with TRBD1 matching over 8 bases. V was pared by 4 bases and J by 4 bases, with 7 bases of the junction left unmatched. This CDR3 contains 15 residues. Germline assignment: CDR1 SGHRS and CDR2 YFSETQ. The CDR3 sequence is CASSPMGQVYNEQFF. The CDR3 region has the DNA TGCGCCAGCAGCCCCATGGGACAGGTGTACAATGAGCAGTTCTTC.

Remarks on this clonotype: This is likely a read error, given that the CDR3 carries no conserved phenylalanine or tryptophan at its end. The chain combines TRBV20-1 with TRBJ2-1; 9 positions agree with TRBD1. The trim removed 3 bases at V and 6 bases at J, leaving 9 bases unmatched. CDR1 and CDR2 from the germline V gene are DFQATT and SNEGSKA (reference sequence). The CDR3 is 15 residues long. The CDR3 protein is CSARGAGQGPNEQFL. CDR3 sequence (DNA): TGCAGTGCTAGGGGAGCGGGACAGGGTCCCAATGAGCAGTTCTTA.

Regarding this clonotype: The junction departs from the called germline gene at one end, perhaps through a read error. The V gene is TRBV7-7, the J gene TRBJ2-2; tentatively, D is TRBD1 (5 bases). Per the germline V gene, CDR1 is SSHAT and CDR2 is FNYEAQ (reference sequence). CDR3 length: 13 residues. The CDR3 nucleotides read TGTGCTAGCAGTTCAGGGAATCCCGGGGAGCTGTTTTTT. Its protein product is CASSSGNPGELFF.

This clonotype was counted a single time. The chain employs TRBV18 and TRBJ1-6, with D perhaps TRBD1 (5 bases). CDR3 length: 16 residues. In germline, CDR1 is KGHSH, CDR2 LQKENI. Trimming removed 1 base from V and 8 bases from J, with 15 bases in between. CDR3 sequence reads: CASSPLALGVDSPLHF. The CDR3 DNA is TGTGCCAGCTCACCACTTGCGCTGGGGGTGGATTCACCCCTCCACTTT.

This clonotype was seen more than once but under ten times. CDR3: CSARTGFQGETQYF. In DNA, the CDR3 is TGCAGCGCCCGAACAGGTTTTCAAGGAGAGACCCAGTACTTC. The chain has TRBV29-1 and TRBJ2-5; maybe TRBD1 (5 bases). The germline gives CDR1 SQVTM, CDR2 ANQGSEA. CDR3 length equals 14 residues. The V and J ends lost 7 bases and 4 bases respectively, with 19 bases between them.

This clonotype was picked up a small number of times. The CDR3 coding sequence is TGCAGTGCTTCGCCGGGACTAGCGACAGATACGCAGTATTTT. Encoded protein: CSASPGLATDTQYF. This chain connects TRBV20-1 to TRBJ2-3; 10 nucleotides align to TRBD2. The J segment lost 3 bases and the V segment lost 5 bases, leaving 5 bases of the junction unmatched. The CDR3 totals 14 residues. From germline, CDR1 is DFQATT and CDR2 SNEGSKA (reference sequence).

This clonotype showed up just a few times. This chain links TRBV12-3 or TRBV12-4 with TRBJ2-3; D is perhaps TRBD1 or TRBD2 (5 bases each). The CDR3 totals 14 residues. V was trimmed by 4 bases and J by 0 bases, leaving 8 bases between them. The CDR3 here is CASSWDGSTDTQYF. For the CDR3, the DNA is TGTGCCAGCAGTTGGGACGGTAGCACAGATACGCAGTATTTT.